These 18 T cell receptor beta chains originate from one sample sequenced in a study of blood T cell repertoires in COVID-19. Here immunoSEQ multiplex PCR was the method, and the copy in TCRdb shows in-frame clones only, minus some. The data contain just under 90,000 clones, about three quarters of them seen just once; the ten biggest clones take up around 15%. Sequencing input: peripheral blood. All receptors come from a woman of 80 years or more with acute or convalescent COVID-19.

This chain connects TRBV3-1 (or the pseudogene TRBV3-2) to TRBJ1-1, with a weak D call TRBD1 (6 bases). Trimming left V 3 bases short and J 6 bases short, with 14 bases between. The CDR3 runs to 14 residues. CDR1 and CDR2 from the germline V gene are LGHDT and YNNKEL (reference sequence). CDR3 nucleotides: TGTGCCAGCAGCCACAACCCAGGGGTGGCTGAAGCTTTCTTT. Its protein product is CASSHNPGVAEAFF.

The chain joins TRBV29-1 to TRBJ1-2; a possible D gene is TRBD1 (6 bases). Germline V lookup: CDR1 SQVTM, CDR2 ANQGSEA. V lost 3 bases, J lost 4 bases, and 12 bases lay in between. The CDR3 contains 13 residues. For the CDR3, the DNA is TGCAGCGTTGACCGGACAGTAGGCTATGGCTACACCTTC. This translates into CSVDRTVGYGYTF.

The chain links TRBV7-9 to TRBJ2-2; D is unresolved. Trimming removed 6 bases from V and 2 bases from J, with 7 bases in between. CDR3 length: 13 residues. In germline, CDR1 is SEHNR, CDR2 FQNEAQ (reference sequence). CDR3 amino acids: CASRRRNTGELFF. The CDR3 region has the DNA TGTGCCAGCAGGCGAAGAAACACCGGGGAGCTGTTTTTT.

This chain joins TRBV2 and TRBJ2-2; 8 nucleotides match TRBD2. Germline CDR1 is SNHLY and CDR2 is FYNNEI. Unmatched junction bases numbered 6, after V lost 7 bases and J lost 5 bases. The CDR3 runs 14 residues. For the CDR3, the DNA is TGTGCCAGCAACGGCCGGGGGGGTACCGGGGAGCTGTTTTTT. It is translated as CASNGRGGTGELFF.

The chain has TRBV24-1 and TRBJ2-7, with 9 bases matching TRBD1. Trimming cost V 4 bases and J 5 bases; bases outside gene matches: 8. Germline CDR1 is KGHDR and CDR2 is SFDVKD. The CDR3 is made up of 15 amino acids. CDR3 region: CATSEPGQGSHEQYF. The CDR3 nucleotides are TGTGCCACCAGTGAACCGGGACAGGGATCCCACGAGCAGTACTTC.

CDR3 DNA sequence: TGTGCCAGCAGCTTAAATCCGGGACAAGGATTCTATGGCTACACCTTC. Its translation is CASSLNPGQGFYGYTF. The gene calls are TRBV7-8 and TRBJ1-2, with D possibly being TRBD1 (6 bases). Trimming removed 2 bases from V and 4 bases from J, with 17 bases in between. CDR1 is SGHVS, CDR2 FQNEAQ, per germline. The CDR3 is 16 amino acids. The variable domain in full, completed from reference TRBV7-8 and TRBJ1-2, reads GAGVSQSPRYKVAKRGQDVALRCDPISGHVSLFWYQQALGQGPEFLTYFQNEAQLDKSGLPSDRFFAERPEGSVSTLKIQRTQQEDSAVYLCASSLNPGQGFYGYTFGSGTRLTVV.

This chain links TRBV3-1 (or the pseudogene TRBV3-2) with TRBJ1-2; perhaps TRBD1 as D (5 bases). The V end was cut by 5 bases, the J end by 6 bases, with 16 bases between. The CDR3 contains 14 residues. Germline V gene data show CDR1 as LGHDT and CDR2 as YNNKEL (reference sequence). The CDR3 DNA sequence: TGTGCCAGCAGCTTACACGACAGAAAGGATGGCTACACCTTC. It encodes CASSLHDRKDGYTF.

The table lists this clone with a few counts. The rearrangement uses TRBV5-4 and TRBJ1-2; possible D gene TRBD1, 6 bases. CDR1 is SGHNT, CDR2 YYREEE, per germline (reference sequence). The CDR3 consists of 13 residues. V was cut by 4 bases and J by 1 base, with 8 bases left in between. In nucleotides, the CDR3 is TGTGCCAGCAGCAAGGACAGTAACTATGGCTACACCTTC. Its translation: CASSKDSNYGYTF.

CDR3 amino acids: CASSRTGLNQPQHF. DNA for the CDR3: TGCGCCAGCAGCAGGACAGGGCTCAATCAGCCCCAGCATTTT. The rearrangement uses TRBV10-2 and TRBJ1-5; TRBD1 aligns across 8 bases. Germline V gene sequence: CDR1 WSHSY, CDR2 SAAADI. V lost 6 bases and J lost 3; bases outside the gene matches: 4. This CDR3 contains 14 residues.

The chain employs TRBV7-2 and TRBJ2-1; 7 bases map to TRBD2. Trimming at V came to 5 bases and at J to 4 bases, leaving 8 bases not matched to a gene. Germline loops: CDR1 SGHTA, CDR2 FQGNSA. The CDR3 is 15 residues long. The chain's CDR3 is CASSPQTSLYNEQFF. The CDR3 nucleotides are TGTGCCAGCAGCCCGCAGACTAGCCTGTACAATGAGCAGTTCTTC.

The chain employs TRBV6-1 and TRBJ2-5, with 11 bases fitting TRBD1. J gave up 4 bases and V 4 bases, and 8 bases lay outside the gene matches. This CDR3 is 16 amino acids long. Germline lookup yields CDR1 MNHNS and CDR2 SASEGT. The CDR3 spells CASSGLAGTGGETQYF. CDR3 nucleotide sequence: TGTGCCAGCAGTGGATTAGCCGGGACAGGGGGAGAGACCCAGTACTTC.

The chain couples TRBV7-2 to TRBJ1-1; 7 positions match TRBD1. Germline V lookup: CDR1 SGHTA, CDR2 FQGNSA. This CDR3 is 14 amino acids long. J was trimmed by 4 bases and V by 5 bases; bases with no gene match: 7. The CDR3 sequence is CASSPRGRATEAFF. The CDR3, as DNA: TGTGCCAGCAGCCCAAGGGGGCGGGCCACTGAAGCTTTCTTT. Full variable domain (missing parts from reference TRBV7-2 and TRBJ1-1): GAGVSQSPSNKVTEKGKDVELRCDPISGHTALYWYRQSLGQGLEFLIYFQGNSAPDKSGLPSDRFSAERTGGSVSTLTIQRTQQEDSAVYLCASSPRGRATEAFFGQGTRLTVV.

The chain carries TRBV5-1 and TRBJ1-1, with TRBD1 as a possible D gene (6 bases). The CDR3 consists of 17 residues. The germline gives CDR1 SGHRS, CDR2 YFSETQ. V shed 1 base and J shed 4 bases, with 20 bases lying between them. The CDR3 sequence is CASSLRTSGGSGTEAFF. For the CDR3, the DNA is TGCGCCAGCAGCTTGAGGACCAGTGGGGGCTCGGGCACTGAAGCTTTCTTT.

The chain has TRBV7-9 and TRBJ2-1; D is perhaps TRBD2 (5 bases). V was trimmed by 4 bases and J by 3 bases, leaving 7 bases between them. The CDR3 covers 13 residues. The germline gives CDR1 SEHNR, CDR2 FQNEAQ (reference sequence). This CDR3 is CASSSDFYNEQFF. DNA of the CDR3: TGTGCCAGCAGCTCGGACTTCTACAATGAGCAGTTCTTC.

This clone was counted only a few times. The J gene is TRBJ1-1, the V gene TRBV19, with D perhaps matching TRBD1 (6 bases). The CDR3 spans 14 residues. Per the germline V gene, CDR1 is LNHDA and CDR2 is SQIVND (reference sequence). V lost 4 bases and J 1 base, leaving 10 bases between the germline ends. CDR3 in DNA: TGTGCCAGTAGTAAAGGGGGACAGAACACTGAAGCTTTCTTT. This translates into CASSKGGQNTEAFF.

The J gene is TRBJ2-7, the V gene TRBV5-1; 12 bases match TRBD2. There are 15 residues in the CDR3. V gave up 5 bases and J gave up 1 base; unmatched junction bases: 4. Germline CDR1 is SGHRS and CDR2 is YFSETQ. CDR3 loop: CASRASGGESYEQYF. CDR3 DNA: TGCGCCAGCAGAGCTAGCGGGGGGGAGTCCTACGAGCAGTACTTC.

The chain joins TRBV5-1 to TRBJ2-3; the D gene is possibly TRBD2 (5 bases). CDR3 length equals 14 residues. In germline, CDR1 is SGHRS, CDR2 YFSETQ. The V and J ends lost 0 bases and 4 bases respectively, with 9 bases between them. DNA of the CDR3: TGCGCCAGCAGCTTGGCCCTCGGGGCAGATACGCAGTATTTT. It encodes CASSLALGADTQYF.

The chain carries TRBV25-1 and TRBJ2-5; 8 bases are shared with TRBD2. The CDR3 totals 15 residues. J lost 5 bases, V lost 3 bases, and 8 bases had no gene match. Germline assignment: CDR1 MGHDK and CDR2 SYGVNS. The CDR3 DNA follows: TGTGCCAGCAGTGACCCGGGACTAGGATATGAGACCCAGTACTTC. It encodes CASSDPGLGYETQYF.